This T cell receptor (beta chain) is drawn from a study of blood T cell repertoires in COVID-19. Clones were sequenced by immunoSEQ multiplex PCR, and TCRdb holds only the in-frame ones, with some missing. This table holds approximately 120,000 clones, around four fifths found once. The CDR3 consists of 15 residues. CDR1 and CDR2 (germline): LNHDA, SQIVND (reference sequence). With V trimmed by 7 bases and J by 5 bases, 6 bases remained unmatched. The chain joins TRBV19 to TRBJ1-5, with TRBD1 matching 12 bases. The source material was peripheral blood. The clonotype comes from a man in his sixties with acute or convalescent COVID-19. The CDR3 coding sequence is TGTGCCAGTACCGGGACAGGGGGCGCGGATCAGCCCCAGCATTTT. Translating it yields CASTGTGGADQPQHF.